This TCR beta chain was captured in a study of response to subunit inactivated influenza vaccine. Study-wide results and limits: Authors suggested each seasonal influenza vaccination recruits few new T cells.

CDR3 length: 13 residues. Germline CDR1 is LGHDT and CDR2 is YNNKEL (reference sequence). Trimming stripped 8 bases from V and 4 bases from J, with 14 bases between. Comment on this clonotype: Its antigen is still unknown.

TCRdb processed the RT-PCR reads anew with MiXCR; each CDR3 protein has one entry. The data contain 610,000 or so distinct CDR3 sequences, 12% to 15% of them singletons. The genes are TRBV3-1 and TRBJ1-2, with D tentatively TRBD1 (5 bases). This receptor was obtained from a middle-aged man who received an inactivated influenza vaccine. The sample in question was PBMCs from blood, obtained approximately 12 days after vaccination. The CDR3 sequence: CASLPGLGYGYTF. The CDR3, as DNA: TGTGCCAGCTTACCAGGGTTGGGCTATGGCTACACCTTC. Combining the CDR3 with reference TRBV3-1 and TRBJ1-2 gives the whole variable domain DTAVSQTPKYLVTQMGNDKSIKCEQNLGHDTMYWYKQDSKKFLKIMFSYNNKELIINETVPNRFSPKSPDKAHLNLHINSLELGDSAVYFCASLPGLGYGYTFGSGTRLTVV.